The 19 T cell receptor beta chains below all came from one sample that was sequenced in a study of vaccination effects on CD4 cells after COVID-19. Using immunoSEQ multiplex PCR, the repertoire was profiled, and TCRdb retains in-frame clones only, with some absent. The table includes some 70,000 clones, 80% detected once. Antigen specificity for these receptors is unknown. ViraFEST assay sequencing came after antigen-specific CD4+ T cells were expanded with viral peptide pools. CD4+ T cells were isolated after about eleven days of culture. Having tested negative for nucleocapsid antibodies, the vaccine recipients showed no prior SARS-CoV-2 infection. This specimen was CD4+ T cells from PBMCs cultured with SARS-CoV-2 spike peptides, taken before COVID-19 vaccination. Receptors originate from a human donor who received a COVID-19 vaccine.

The V gene is TRBV6-5, the J gene TRBJ2-7; TRBD2 might be the D (6 bases). The CDR3 totals 14 residues. Germline CDR1 reads MNHEY; CDR2 reads SVGAGI. The V end lost 8 bases, the J end lost 1 base, and 15 bases lay between the germline ends. The CDR3 region is CASARSAGSYEQYV. The CDR3 region has the DNA TGTGCCAGCGCCCGGTCGGCGGGGTCCTACGAGCAGTACGTC.

The chain links TRBV15 to TRBJ1-5, with D unresolved. The germline CDR1 and CDR2 sequences are LNHNV and YYDKDF (reference sequence). The CDR3 spans 13 residues. V lost 0 bases and J 3 bases, leaving 3 bases between the germline ends. The CDR3 DNA sequence: TGTGCCACCAGCAGAGATGCCAATCAGCCCCAGCATTTT. This codes for CATSRDANQPQHF.

This clone has only a few counts. This chain joins TRBV19 and TRBJ1-6, with 7 bases matching TRBD1. V shed 8 bases and J 7 bases; nucleotides not matched to a gene: 5. This CDR3 comprises 13 residues. From germline, CDR1 is LNHDA and CDR2 SQIVND (reference sequence). Here the CDR3 reads CASGRQGNSPLHF. The CDR3 DNA sequence: TGTGCCAGTGGTAGACAGGGAAATTCACCCCTCCACTTT. Based on the CDR3 plus reference TRBV19 and TRBJ1-6, the full variable domain is DGGITQSPKYLFRKEGQNVTLSCEQNLNHDAMYWYRQDPGQGLRLIYYSQIVNDFQKGDIAEGYSVSREKKESFPLTVTSAQKNPTAFYLCASGRQGNSPLHFGNGTRLTVT.

The chain links TRBV6-5 to TRBJ1-3; D perhaps matches TRBD1 (5 bases). This CDR3 has 15 amino acids. From germline, CDR1 is MNHEY and CDR2 SVGAGI. The V end lost 0 bases, the J end lost 2 bases, and 8 bases lay between the germline ends. CDR3 loop: CASSYSRGPGNTIYF. CDR3 bases: TGTGCCAGCAGTTACTCGAGGGGTCCTGGAAACACCATATATTTT.

The gene calls are TRBV5-1 and TRBJ2-5, with 7 positions matching TRBD1. V trimming: 4 bases; J trimming: 2 bases; junction bases outside the gene matches: 5. CDR1 and CDR2 from the germline V gene are SGHRS and YFSETQ. The CDR3 sequence is 14 residues long. The CDR3 loop is CASSIDRDQETQYF. For the CDR3, the DNA is TGCGCCAGCAGCATCGACAGGGATCAAGAGACCCAGTACTTC.

This clone was found a few times. J is TRBJ2-7 and V is TRBV6-5, with D possibly being TRBD1 (6 bases). Germline V lookup: CDR1 MNHEY, CDR2 SVGAGI. The V end lost 6 bases, the J end lost 4 bases, and 13 bases lay between the germline ends. The length of the CDR3 is 13 residues. Here the CDR3 DNA reads TGTGCCAGCAGGCTAGCAACAGGGTACGAGCAGTACGTC. Its translation: CASRLATGYEQYV.

The V and J genes are TRBV5-1 and TRBJ1-6; 7 positions match TRBD1. This CDR3 has 14 residues. Trimming removed 5 bases from V and 5 bases from J; junction bases left unmatched: 4. The germline gives CDR1 SGHRS, CDR2 YFSETQ. The CDR3 nucleotides read TGCGCCAGCAGTTCGGGACAGAATAATTCACCCCTCCACTTT. It yields the protein CASSSGQNNSPLHF.

V and J are TRBV19 and TRBJ1-6; D perhaps matches TRBD1 (5 bases). Germline V lookup: CDR1 LNHDA, CDR2 SQIVND (reference sequence). Trimming cost V 11 bases and J 7 bases, with 15 bases left between them. The CDR3 sequence is 13 residues long. The CDR3 nucleotides read TGTGCCGGTGCTCAGGGAGTCAATTCACCCCTCCACTTT. This encodes CAGAQGVNSPLHF.

The CDR3: CASTWGRGLFF. DNA for the CDR3: TGTGCCAGTACATGGGGCCGAGGACTGTTTTTT. V and J are TRBV19 and TRBJ2-2, with D possibly TRBD1 on 5 matching bases. Germline V gene lookup returns CDR1 LNHDA and CDR2 SQIVND (reference sequence). This CDR3 is built from 11 residues. Trimming shortened V by 7 bases and J by 14 bases, and 14 bases separated the two germline ends. Full variable domain (outside the CDR3, taken from reference TRBV19 and TRBJ2-2): DGGITQSPKYLFRKEGQNVTLSCEQNLNHDAMYWYRQDPGQGLRLIYYSQIVNDFQKGDIAEGYSVSREKKESFPLTVTSAQKNPTAFYLCASTWGRGLFFGEGSRLTVL.

J is TRBJ1-2 and V is TRBV28, with D possibly matching TRBD1 (5 bases). CDR1 MDHEN and CDR2 SYDVKM come from the germline V gene. Trimming pared 6 bases from V and 8 bases from J, leaving 16 bases between. This CDR3 is 13 amino acids long. In DNA form, the CDR3 reads TGTGCCAGCAGATCCGGGGGTCGCTACGGCTACACCTTC. It translates to CASRSGGRYGYTF.

The chain joins TRBV18 to TRBJ2-3; no clear D. The V gene's germline CDR1 is KGHSH and CDR2 LQKENI. Trimming took off 3 bases at V and 0 bases at J, with 10 bases between the two ends. The CDR3 extends over 15 amino acids. CDR3 bases: TGTGCCAGCTCACCCCAGGTTGGTAGCACAGATACGCAGTATTTT. This translates into CASSPQVGSTDTQYF.

The V and J genes are TRBV1 and TRBJ1-5; TRBD1, the table's D call, was not compared with the DNA. TRBV1 counts as a pseudogene. The CDR3 totals 15 residues. The chain's CDR3 is CTSSQERQGDQPQHF. The CDR3 region has the DNA TGCACCAGCAGCCAAGAGCGACAGGGCGATCAGCCCCAGCATTTT.

The chain is built from TRBV2 and TRBJ1-6, with D tentatively TRBD1 (6 bases). Trimming removed 7 bases at V and 5 bases at J, with 9 bases between. CDR3 length: 13 residues. Germline V gene data show CDR1 as SNHLY and CDR2 as FYNNEI. In DNA, the CDR3 is TGTGCCAGCACTGGACAGAATAATTCACCCCTCCACTTT. Translation gives CASTGQNNSPLHF.

This clone was picked up a small number of times. V and J are TRBV7-9 and TRBJ1-2; 7 bases map to TRBD1. V lost 5 bases, J lost 4 bases, and 10 bases stayed unmatched. There are 15 residues in the CDR3. CDR1 and CDR2 (germline): SEHNR, FQNEAQ (reference sequence). The CDR3 reads CASSLTLGTAYGYTF. The CDR3 bases are TGTGCCAGCAGCCTGACGCTCGGGACAGCCTATGGCTACACCTTC.

V and J are TRBV24-1 and TRBJ2-5; 8 bases map to TRBD1. CDR1 is KGHDR, CDR2 SFDVKD, per germline. CDR3 length equals 14 residues. V dropped 3 bases and J dropped 6; count of bases not matched to a gene: 5. The CDR3 nucleotides are TGTGCCACCAGTGATGGCAGGGGGCTAAAGACCCAGTACTTC. Translation: CATSDGRGLKTQYF.

This clone has a handful of counts. V and J are TRBV6-4 and TRBJ2-4, with a tentative D call TRBD2 (5 bases). V lost 2 bases to trimming and J lost 0 bases, with 14 bases between them. This CDR3 contains 17 residues. The germline gives CDR1 MRHNA, CDR2 SNTAGT. CDR3 in amino acids: CASSDRTAFLAKNIQYF. DNA for the CDR3: TGTGCCAGCAGTGACAGGACTGCCTTTCTAGCCAAAAACATTCAGTACTTC.

CDR3 bases: TGTGCCAGCAGTCCGACAGTATTAAGCTCTGGAAACACCATATATTTT. This gives the protein CASSPTVLSSGNTIYF. The rearrangement joins TRBV7-2 to TRBJ1-3; tentatively, D is TRBD1 (5 bases). The CDR3 is made up of 16 amino acids. CDR1 is SGHTA and CDR2 is FQGNSA in the germline V gene. V was trimmed by 6 bases and J by 0 bases, leaving 15 bases between them.

The chain is built from TRBV5-1 and TRBJ2-1; D might be TRBD1 (8 bases). The ends were cut back, 4 bases at V and 3 bases at J, with 17 bases in the middle. There are 16 residues in the CDR3. Looked up from germline, CDR1 is SGHRS and CDR2 is YFSETQ. The CDR3 here is CASSATTGGVYNEQFF. The CDR3 nucleotides read TGCGCCAGCAGCGCCACCACAGGGGGGGTCTACAATGAGCAGTTCTTC. The full variable domain, completed using reference TRBV5-1 and TRBJ2-1, is KAGVTQTPRYLIKTRGQQVTLSCSPISGHRSVSWYQQTPGQGLQFLFEYFSETQRNKGNFPGRFSGRQFSNSRSEMNVSTLELGDSALYLCASSATTGGVYNEQFFGPGTRLTVL.

The chain employs TRBV11-2 and TRBJ1-2; D is possibly TRBD1 (5 bases). Deletions cut 6 bases from V and 4 bases from J, with 12 bases between. The CDR3 has 13 residues. The germline gives CDR1 SGHAT, CDR2 FQNNGV. The CDR3 sequence: CASSSLGVYGYTF. CDR3 DNA: TGTGCCAGCAGTTCCTTAGGGGTCTATGGCTACACCTTC.